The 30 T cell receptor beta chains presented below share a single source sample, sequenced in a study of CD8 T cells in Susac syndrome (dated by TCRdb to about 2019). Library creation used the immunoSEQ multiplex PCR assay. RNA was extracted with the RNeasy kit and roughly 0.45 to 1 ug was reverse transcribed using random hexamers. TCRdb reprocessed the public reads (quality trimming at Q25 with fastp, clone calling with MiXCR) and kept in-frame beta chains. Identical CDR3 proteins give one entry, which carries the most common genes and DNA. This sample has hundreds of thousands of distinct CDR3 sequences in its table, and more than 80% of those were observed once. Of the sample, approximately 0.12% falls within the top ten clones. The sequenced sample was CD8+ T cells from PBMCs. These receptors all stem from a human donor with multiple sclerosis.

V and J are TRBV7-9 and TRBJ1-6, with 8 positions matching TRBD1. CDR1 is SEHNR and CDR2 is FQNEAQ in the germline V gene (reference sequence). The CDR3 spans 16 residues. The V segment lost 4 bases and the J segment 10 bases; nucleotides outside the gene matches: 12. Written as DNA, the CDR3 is TGTGCCAGCAGCTCACCCGAAGCGACAGGGGACTCACCCCTCCACTTT. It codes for CASSSPEATGDSPLHF. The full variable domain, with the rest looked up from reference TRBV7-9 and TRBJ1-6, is DTGVSQNPRHKITKRGQNVTFRCDPISEHNRLYWYRQTLGQGPEFLTYFQNEAQLEKSRLLSDRFSAERPKGSFSTLEIQRTEQGDSAMYLCASSSPEATGDSPLHFGNGTRLTVT.

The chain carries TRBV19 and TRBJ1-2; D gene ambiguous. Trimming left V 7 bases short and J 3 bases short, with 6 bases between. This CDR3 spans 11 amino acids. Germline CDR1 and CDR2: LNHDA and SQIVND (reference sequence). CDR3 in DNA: TGTGCCAGTAATGAAGACTATGGCTACACCTTC. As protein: CASNEDYGYTF.

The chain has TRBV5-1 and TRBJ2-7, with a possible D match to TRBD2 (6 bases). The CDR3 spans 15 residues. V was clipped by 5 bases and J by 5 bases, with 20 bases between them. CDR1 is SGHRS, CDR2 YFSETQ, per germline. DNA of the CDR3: TGCGCCAGCAGTCCTCGGGGGAGATACCCAGACGAGCAGTACTTC. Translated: CASSPRGRYPDEQYF.

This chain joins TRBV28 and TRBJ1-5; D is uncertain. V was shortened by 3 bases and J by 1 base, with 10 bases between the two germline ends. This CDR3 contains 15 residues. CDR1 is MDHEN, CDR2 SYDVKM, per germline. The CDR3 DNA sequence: TGTGCCAGCAGTTTTGAGGGCGAGAGCAATCAGCCCCAGCATTTT. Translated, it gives CASSFEGESNQPQHF.

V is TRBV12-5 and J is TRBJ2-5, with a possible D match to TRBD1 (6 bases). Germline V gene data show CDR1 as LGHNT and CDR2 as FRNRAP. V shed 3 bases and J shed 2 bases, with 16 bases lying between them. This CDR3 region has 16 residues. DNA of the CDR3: TGTGCTAGTGGTTTTTCCACCCTCGGACAGCAAGAGACCCAGTACTTC. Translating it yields CASGFSTLGQQETQYF.

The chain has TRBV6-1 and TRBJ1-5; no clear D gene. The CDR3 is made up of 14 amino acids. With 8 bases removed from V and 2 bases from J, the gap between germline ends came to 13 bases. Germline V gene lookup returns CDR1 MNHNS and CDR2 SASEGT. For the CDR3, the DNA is TGTGCCAGCGAAGGTACCGTGGGCAATCAGCCCCAGCATTTT. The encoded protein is CASEGTVGNQPQHF.

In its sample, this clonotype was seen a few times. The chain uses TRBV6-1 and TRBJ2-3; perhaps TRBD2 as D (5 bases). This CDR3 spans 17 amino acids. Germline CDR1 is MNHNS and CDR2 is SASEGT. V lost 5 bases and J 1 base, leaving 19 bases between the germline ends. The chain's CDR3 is CASSTLARVYGTDTQYF. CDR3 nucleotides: TGTGCCAGCAGTACGCTAGCTAGAGTTTATGGCACAGATACGCAGTATTTT.

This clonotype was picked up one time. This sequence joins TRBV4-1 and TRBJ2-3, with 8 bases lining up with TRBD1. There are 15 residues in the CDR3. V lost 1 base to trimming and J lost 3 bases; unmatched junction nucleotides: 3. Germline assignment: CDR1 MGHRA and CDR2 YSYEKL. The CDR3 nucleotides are TGCGCCAGCAGCCAAGCAAGACAGGGGACAGATACGCAGTATTTT. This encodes CASSQARQGTDTQYF.

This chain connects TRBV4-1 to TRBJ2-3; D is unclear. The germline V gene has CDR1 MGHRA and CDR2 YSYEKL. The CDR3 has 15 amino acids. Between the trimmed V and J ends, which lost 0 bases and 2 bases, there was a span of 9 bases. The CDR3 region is CASSQDLGNTDTQYF. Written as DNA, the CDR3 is TGCGCCAGCAGCCAAGATCTCGGCAACACAGATACGCAGTATTTT.

CDR3 loop: CASSERPGTGDGGYTF. The DNA of the CDR3 is TGTGCCAGCAGTGAACGTCCCGGGACAGGGGATGGTGGCTACACCTTC. This chain links TRBV2 with TRBJ1-2, with 10 nucleotides matching TRBD1. The junction had 10 bases not matched to a gene; V was cut back by 2 bases and J by 7 bases. Germline CDR1 SNHLY, CDR2 FYNNEI. The CDR3 is 16 residues long.

In DNA, the CDR3 is TGCAGCGCTAGGTTTTTGGACAACAAAAACATTCAGTACTTC. Encoded protein: CSARFLDNKNIQYF. The V gene is TRBV29-1, the J gene TRBJ2-4; maybe TRBD1 (5 bases). In germline, CDR1 is SQVTM, CDR2 ANQGSEA. Between the trimmed V and J ends, which lost 7 bases and 3 bases, there was a span of 16 bases. The CDR3 consists of 14 residues.

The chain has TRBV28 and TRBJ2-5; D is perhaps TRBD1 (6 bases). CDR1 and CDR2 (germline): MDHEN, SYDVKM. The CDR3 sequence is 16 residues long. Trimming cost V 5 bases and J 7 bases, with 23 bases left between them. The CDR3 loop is CASSPLGAGPVGTQYF. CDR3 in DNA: TGTGCCAGCAGTCCCTTGGGGGCGGGCCCGGTCGGGACCCAGTACTTC. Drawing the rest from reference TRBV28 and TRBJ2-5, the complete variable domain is DVKVTQSSRYLVKRTGEKVFLECVQDMDHENMFWYRQDPGLGLRLIYFSYDVKMKEKGDIPEGYSVSREKKERFSLILESASTNQTSMYLCASSPLGAGPVGTQYFGPGTRLLVL.

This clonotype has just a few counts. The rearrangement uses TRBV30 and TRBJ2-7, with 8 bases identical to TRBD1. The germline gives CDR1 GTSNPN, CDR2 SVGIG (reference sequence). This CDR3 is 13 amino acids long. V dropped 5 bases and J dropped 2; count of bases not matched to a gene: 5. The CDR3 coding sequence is TGTGCCTGGGAGACAGGGGATACCTACGAGCAGTACTTC. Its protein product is CAWETGDTYEQYF.

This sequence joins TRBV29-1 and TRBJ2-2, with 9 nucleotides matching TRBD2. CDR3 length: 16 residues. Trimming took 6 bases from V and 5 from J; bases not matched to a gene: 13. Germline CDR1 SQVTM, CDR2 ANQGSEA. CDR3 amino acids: CSVRYSAGGGTGELFF. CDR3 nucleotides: TGCAGCGTCCGATACTCAGCGGGAGGTGGTACCGGGGAGCTGTTTTTT.

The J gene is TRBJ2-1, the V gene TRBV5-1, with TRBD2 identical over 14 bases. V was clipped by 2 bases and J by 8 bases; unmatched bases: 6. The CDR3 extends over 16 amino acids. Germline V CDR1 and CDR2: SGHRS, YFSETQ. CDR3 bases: TGCGCCAGCAGCTTAGGGACTAGCGGGAGTCACGATGAGCAGTTCTTC. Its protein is CASSLGTSGSHDEQFF.

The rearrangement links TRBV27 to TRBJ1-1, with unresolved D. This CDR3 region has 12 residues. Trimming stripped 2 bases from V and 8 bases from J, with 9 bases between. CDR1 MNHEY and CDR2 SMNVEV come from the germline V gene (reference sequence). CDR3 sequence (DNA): TGTGCCAGCAGTTTACCTTCAAGGGAAGCTTTCTTT. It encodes CASSLPSREAFF.

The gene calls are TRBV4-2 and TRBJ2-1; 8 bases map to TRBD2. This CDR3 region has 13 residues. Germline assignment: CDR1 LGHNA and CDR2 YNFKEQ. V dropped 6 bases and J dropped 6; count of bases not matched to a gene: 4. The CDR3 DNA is TGTGCCAGCAGTTCCCTAGCGGGCAATGAGCAGTTCTTC. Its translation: CASSSLAGNEQFF.

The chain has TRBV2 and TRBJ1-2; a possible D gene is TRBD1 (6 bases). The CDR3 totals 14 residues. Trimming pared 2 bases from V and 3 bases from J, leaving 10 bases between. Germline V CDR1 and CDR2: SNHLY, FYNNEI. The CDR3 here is CASSEPGEYYGYTF. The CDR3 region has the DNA TGTGCCAGCAGTGAACCAGGGGAGTACTATGGCTACACCTTC.

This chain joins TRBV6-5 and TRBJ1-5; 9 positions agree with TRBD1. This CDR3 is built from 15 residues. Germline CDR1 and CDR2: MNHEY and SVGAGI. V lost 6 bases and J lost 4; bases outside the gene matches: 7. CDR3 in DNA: TGTGCCAGCAGAAACTCGGGACAGGGTAATCAGCCCCAGCATTTT. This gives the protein CASRNSGQGNQPQHF.

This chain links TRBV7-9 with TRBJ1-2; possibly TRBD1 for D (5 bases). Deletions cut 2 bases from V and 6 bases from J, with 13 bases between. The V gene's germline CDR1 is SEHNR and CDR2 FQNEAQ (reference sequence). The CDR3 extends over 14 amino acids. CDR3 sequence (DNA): TGTGCCAGCAGCTTATGGGACCTTCGGGATGGCTACACCTTC. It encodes CASSLWDLRDGYTF.

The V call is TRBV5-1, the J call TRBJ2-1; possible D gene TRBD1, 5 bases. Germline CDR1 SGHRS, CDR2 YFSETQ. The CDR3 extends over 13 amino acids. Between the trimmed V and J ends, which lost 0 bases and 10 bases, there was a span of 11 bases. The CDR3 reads CASSLGGRVEQFF. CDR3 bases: TGCGCCAGCAGCTTGGGGGGCCGCGTCGAGCAGTTCTTC.

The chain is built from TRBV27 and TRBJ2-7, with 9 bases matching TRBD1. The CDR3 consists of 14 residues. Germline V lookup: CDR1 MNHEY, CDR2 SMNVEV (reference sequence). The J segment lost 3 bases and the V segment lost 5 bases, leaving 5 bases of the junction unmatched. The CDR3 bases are TGTGCCAGCAGTCTTGGGACAGGGATCTACGAGCAGTACTTC. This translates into CASSLGTGIYEQYF.

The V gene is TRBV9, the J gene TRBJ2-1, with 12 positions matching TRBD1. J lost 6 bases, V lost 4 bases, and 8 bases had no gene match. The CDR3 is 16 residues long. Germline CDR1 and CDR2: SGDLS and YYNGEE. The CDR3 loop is CASSTAGDRGPNEQFF. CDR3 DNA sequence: TGTGCCAGCAGCACCGCAGGGGACAGGGGGCCCAATGAGCAGTTCTTC.

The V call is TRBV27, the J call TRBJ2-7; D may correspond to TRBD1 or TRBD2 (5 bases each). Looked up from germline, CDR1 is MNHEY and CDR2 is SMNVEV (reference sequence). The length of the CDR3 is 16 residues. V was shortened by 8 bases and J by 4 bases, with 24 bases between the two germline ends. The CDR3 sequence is CASSPRKGPELYEQYF. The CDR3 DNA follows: TGTGCCAGCTCTCCCCGTAAGGGACCCGAATTGTACGAGCAGTACTTC.

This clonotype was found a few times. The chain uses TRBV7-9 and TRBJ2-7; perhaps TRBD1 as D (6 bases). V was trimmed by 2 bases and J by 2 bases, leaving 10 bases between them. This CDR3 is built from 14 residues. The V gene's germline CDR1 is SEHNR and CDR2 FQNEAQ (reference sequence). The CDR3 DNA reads TGTGCCAGCAGCTTAACAGGGAATCCCTACGAGCAGTACTTC. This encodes CASSLTGNPYEQYF.

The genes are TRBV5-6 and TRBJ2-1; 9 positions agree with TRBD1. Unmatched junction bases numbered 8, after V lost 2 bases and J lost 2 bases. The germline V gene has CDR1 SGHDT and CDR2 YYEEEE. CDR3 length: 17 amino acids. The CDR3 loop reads CASSFGVRQGAYNEQFF. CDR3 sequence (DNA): TGTGCCAGCAGCTTTGGGGTCAGACAGGGGGCCTACAATGAGCAGTTCTTC.

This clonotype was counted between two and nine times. CDR3 in amino acids: CASSQVGDSYEQYF. The CDR3 DNA reads TGTGCCAGCAGCCAAGTCGGGGACAGCTACGAGCAGTACTTC. The chain is built from TRBV11-2 and TRBJ2-7, with 7 bases that match TRBD1. CDR3 length: 14 residues. V lost 5 bases to trimming and J lost 3 bases; unmatched junction nucleotides: 7. Germline V gene lookup returns CDR1 SGHAT and CDR2 FQNNGV.

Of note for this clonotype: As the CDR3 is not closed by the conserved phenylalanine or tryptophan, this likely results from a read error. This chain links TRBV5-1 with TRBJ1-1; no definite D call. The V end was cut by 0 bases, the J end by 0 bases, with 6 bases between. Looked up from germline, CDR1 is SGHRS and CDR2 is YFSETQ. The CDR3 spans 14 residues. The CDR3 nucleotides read TGCGCCAGCAGCTTGGGAGATATGAACACTGAAGCTTTCCTT. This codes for CASSLGDMNTEAFL.

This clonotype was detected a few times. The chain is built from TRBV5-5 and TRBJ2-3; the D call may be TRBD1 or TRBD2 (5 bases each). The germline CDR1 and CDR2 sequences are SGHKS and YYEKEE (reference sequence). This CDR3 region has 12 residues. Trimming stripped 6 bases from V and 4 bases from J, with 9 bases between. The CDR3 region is CASIGTPDTQYF. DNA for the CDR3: TGTGCCAGCATCGGGACCCCAGATACGCAGTATTTT.

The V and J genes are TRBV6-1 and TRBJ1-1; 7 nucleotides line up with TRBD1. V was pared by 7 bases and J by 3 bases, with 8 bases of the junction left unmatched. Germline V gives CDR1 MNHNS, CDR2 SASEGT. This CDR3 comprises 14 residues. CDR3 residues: CASTLDRVDTEAFF. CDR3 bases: TGTGCCAGCACCCTCGACAGGGTGGACACTGAAGCTTTCTTT.